This T cell receptor beta chain originates from a study of T cell changes during pregnancy in multiple sclerosis. Data came from immunoSEQ multiplex PCR; TCRdb stores just in-frame clones and leaves some out. The sample has some 21,000 clones; about 87% are singletons. CDR1 and CDR2 (germline): MGHRA, YSYEKL. The CDR3 is 15 residues long. V gave up 4 bases and J gave up 0 bases, with 13 bases separating them. This chain uses TRBV4-1 with TRBJ2-7; the D is unclear. Sequences were derived from CD8+ T cells from peripheral blood mononuclear cells, sampled in the second trimester of pregnancy. This receptor was obtained from a female donor in good health, enrolled as a control in a pregnancy study. The CDR3 sequence: CASSPVVGASYEQYF. In nucleotides, the CDR3 is TGCGCCAGCAGCCCCGTCGTAGGAGCCTCCTACGAGCAGTACTTC.